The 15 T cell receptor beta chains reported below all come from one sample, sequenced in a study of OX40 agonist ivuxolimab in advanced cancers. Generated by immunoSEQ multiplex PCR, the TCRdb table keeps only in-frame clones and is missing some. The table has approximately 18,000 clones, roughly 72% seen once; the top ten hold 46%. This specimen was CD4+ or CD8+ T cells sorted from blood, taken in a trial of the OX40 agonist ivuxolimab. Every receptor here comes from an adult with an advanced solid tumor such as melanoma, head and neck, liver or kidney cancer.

CDR3: CASSPSRGHEQYF. The CDR3 DNA reads TGCGCCAGCAGCCCCAGTCGGGGCCACGAGCAGTACTTC. The V call is TRBV4-3, the J call TRBJ2-7, with D perhaps given as TRBD1 or TRBD2 (5 bases each). CDR1 LGHNA and CDR2 YSLEER come from the germline V gene. This CDR3 is 13 amino acids long. V gave up 4 bases and J gave up 5 bases, with 12 bases separating them.

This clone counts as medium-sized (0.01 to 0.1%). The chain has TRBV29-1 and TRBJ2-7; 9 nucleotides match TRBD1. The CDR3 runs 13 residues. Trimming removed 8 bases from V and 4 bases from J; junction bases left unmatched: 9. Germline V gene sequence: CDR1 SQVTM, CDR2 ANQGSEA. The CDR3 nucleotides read TGCAGCTTCCGTCCGGGACAGGGTTACGAGCAGTACTTC. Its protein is CSFRPGQGYEQYF.

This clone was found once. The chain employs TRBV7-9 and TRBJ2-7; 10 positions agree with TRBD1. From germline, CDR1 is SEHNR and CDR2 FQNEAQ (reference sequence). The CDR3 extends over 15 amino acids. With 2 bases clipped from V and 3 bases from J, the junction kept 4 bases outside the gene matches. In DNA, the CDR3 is TGTGCCAGCAGCTTAAGGGACAGGGGCTTCTACGAGCAGTACTTC. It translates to CASSLRDRGFYEQYF.

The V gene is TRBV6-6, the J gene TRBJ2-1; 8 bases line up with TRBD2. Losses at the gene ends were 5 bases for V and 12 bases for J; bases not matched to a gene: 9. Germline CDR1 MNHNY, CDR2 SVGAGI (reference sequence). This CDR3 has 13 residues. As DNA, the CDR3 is TGTGCCAGCAGTGACCCGGGGGGGCCTCGGCAGTTCTTC. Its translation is CASSDPGGPRQFF.

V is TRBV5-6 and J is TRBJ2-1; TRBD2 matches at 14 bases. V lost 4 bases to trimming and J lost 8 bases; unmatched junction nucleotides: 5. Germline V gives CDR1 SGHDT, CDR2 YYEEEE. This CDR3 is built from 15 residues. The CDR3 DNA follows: TGTGCCAGCAGCCCGGGACTAGCGGGGGTACATGAGCAGTTCTTC. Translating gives CASSPGLAGVHEQFF.

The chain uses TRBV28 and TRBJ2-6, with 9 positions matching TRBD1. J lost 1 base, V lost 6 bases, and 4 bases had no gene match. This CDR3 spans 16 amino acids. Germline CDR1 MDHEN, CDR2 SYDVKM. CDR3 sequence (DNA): TGTGCCAGCAGCACGGACAGGGGTTCTGGGGCCAACGTCCTGACTTTC. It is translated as CASSTDRGSGANVLTF.

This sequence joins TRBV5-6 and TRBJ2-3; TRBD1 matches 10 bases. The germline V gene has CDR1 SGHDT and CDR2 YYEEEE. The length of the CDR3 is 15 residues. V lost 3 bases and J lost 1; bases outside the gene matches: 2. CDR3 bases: TGTGCCAGCAGCTGGGGGACAGGGGGCACAGATACGCAGTATTTT. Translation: CASSWGTGGTDTQYF.

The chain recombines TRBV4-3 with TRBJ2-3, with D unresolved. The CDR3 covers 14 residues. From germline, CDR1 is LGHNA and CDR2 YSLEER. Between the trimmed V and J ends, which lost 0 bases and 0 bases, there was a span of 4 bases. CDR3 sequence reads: CASSQDLSTDTQYF. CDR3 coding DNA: TGCGCCAGCAGCCAAGATCTCAGCACAGATACGCAGTATTTT.

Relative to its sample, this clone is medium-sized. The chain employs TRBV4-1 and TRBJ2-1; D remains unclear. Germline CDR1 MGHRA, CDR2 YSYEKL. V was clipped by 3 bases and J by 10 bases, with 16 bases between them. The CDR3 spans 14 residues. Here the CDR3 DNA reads TGCGCCAGCAGCCACGGACCGGACGCTGGAGAGCAGTTCTTC. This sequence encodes CASSHGPDAGEQFF.

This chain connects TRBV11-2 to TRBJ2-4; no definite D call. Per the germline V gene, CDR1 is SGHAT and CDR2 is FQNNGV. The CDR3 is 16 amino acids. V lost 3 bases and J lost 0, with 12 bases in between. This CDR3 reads CASSFPSILAKNIQYF. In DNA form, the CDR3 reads TGTGCCAGCAGCTTCCCCTCCATCCTAGCCAAAAACATTCAGTACTTC.

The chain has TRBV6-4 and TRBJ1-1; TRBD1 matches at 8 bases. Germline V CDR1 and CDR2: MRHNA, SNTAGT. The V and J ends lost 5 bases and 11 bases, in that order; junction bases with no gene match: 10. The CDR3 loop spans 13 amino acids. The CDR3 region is CASSTWTGSLAFF. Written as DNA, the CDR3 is TGTGCCAGCAGTACGTGGACAGGGTCTTTGGCTTTCTTT.

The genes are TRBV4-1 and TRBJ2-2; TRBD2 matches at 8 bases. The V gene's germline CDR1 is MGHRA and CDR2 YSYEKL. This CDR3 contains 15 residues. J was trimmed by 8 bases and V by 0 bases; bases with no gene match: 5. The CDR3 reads CASSQDRAGAGELFF. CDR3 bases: TGCGCCAGCAGCCAAGATCGAGCGGGAGCTGGGGAGCTGTTTTTT.

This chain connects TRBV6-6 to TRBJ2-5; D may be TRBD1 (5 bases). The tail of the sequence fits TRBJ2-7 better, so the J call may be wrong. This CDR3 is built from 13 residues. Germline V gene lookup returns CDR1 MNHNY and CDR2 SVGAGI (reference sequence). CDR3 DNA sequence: TGTGCCAGCAGCCCGACAGCAACCTACGAGCAGTACTTC. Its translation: CASSPTATYEQYF.

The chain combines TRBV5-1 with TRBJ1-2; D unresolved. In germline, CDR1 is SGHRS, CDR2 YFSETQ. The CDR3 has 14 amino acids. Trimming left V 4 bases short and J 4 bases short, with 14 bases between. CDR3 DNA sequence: TGCGCCAGCAGCCCGGACCGGGAGAGCTATGGCTACACCTTC. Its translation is CASSPDRESYGYTF.

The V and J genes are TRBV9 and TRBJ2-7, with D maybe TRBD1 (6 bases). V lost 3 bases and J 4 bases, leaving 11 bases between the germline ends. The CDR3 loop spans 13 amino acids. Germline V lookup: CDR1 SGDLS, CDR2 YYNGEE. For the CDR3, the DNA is TGTGCCAGCAGCGCCAGGGGAGTGTACGAGCAGTACTTC. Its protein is CASSARGVYEQYF.